These 14 T cell receptor beta chains share one sample of origin, sequenced in a study of shared clonotypes between healthy human individuals. Assay used: immunoSEQ multiplex PCR; TCRdb lists only in-frame clones, some missing. The sample has 2 million to 2.5 million clones; 80% to 95% are singletons. Sequenced input: naive CD4+ T cells from PBMCs. Documented subset: CD45RA+ positively selected. These receptors were obtained from a young man in good health. Some clones in this sample may be carry-over from other donors' samples.

As to this clone: Other DNA sequences in this specimen translate into the identical CDR3. The chain is built from TRBV30 and TRBJ1-2; TRBD1 aligns across 8 bases. CDR3 size: 14 residues. Germline loops: CDR1 GTSNPN, CDR2 SVGIG (reference sequence). Germline trimming cut 0 bases from V and 4 bases from J; bases unmatched to any gene: 4. The CDR3 reads CAWSVRGRSYGYTF. CDR3 nucleotides: TGTGCCTGGAGTGTCAGGGGGCGAAGCTATGGCTACACCTTC.

As for this clone: Additional DNA sequences in this sample encode the identical CDR3. The J gene is TRBJ2-3, the V gene TRBV4-1; D not certain. The V end lost 4 bases, the J end lost 1 base, and 9 bases lay between the germline ends. Germline CDR1 and CDR2: MGHRA and YSYEKL. CDR3 length: 14 amino acids. The chain's CDR3 is CASSRPGGTDTQYF. DNA for the CDR3: TGCGCCAGCAGCCGGCCGGGCGGCACAGATACGCAGTATTTT.

V and J are TRBV7-2 and TRBJ2-7; D is ambiguous. This CDR3 is built from 15 residues. CDR1 SGHTA and CDR2 FQGNSA come from the germline V gene. V was shortened by 0 bases and J by 1 base, with 10 bases between the two germline ends. The CDR3 region has the DNA TGTGCCAGCAGCTTAGCGGTAACCGCTTCCTACGAGCAGTACTTC. Its protein product is CASSLAVTASYEQYF.

The chain combines TRBV10-3 with TRBJ2-1, with 8 bases fitting TRBD2. Germline lookup yields CDR1 ENHRY and CDR2 SYGVKD. The length of the CDR3 is 14 residues. V lost 4 bases to trimming and J lost 7 bases; unmatched junction nucleotides: 6. The CDR3 coding sequence is TGTGCCATCAGTGGGGGACTAGATGGGAATGAGCAGTTCTTC. Its protein product is CAISGGLDGNEQFF.

A note on this clone: Other DNA sequences in the same sample also yield this CDR3. J is TRBJ1-4 and V is TRBV7-2, with D possibly being TRBD1 (5 bases). CDR1 and CDR2 (germline): SGHTA, FQGNSA. The CDR3 sequence is 15 residues long. The ends were cut back, 2 bases at V and 0 bases at J, with 7 bases in the middle. CDR3 sequence: CASSLQGSTNEKLFF. The CDR3 nucleotides are TGTGCCAGCAGCTTACAGGGTTCAACTAATGAAAAACTGTTTTTT.

This sequence joins TRBV6-5 and TRBJ2-7; D may be TRBD1 (5 bases). Trimming removed 6 bases from V and 3 bases from J, with 18 bases in between. CDR1 and CDR2 (germline): MNHEY, SVGAGI. CDR3 length: 15 amino acids. Written as DNA, the CDR3 is TGTGCCAGCAGCTCCGGACAAGTCAAATTCTACGAGCAGTACTTC. Protein: CASSSGQVKFYEQYF.

The chain links TRBV7-2 to TRBJ2-1; TRBD2 matches 7 bases. The CDR3 extends over 17 amino acids. Germline CDR1 and CDR2: SGHTA and FQGNSA. V was pared by 5 bases and J by 5 bases, with 15 bases of the junction left unmatched. Written as DNA, the CDR3 is TGTGCCAGCAGCCCACAGAGCGGACTAGGAATCAACAATGAGCAGTTCTTC. Translating it yields CASSPQSGLGINNEQFF. Full variable domain (rest looked up from reference TRBV7-2 and TRBJ2-1): GAGVSQSPSNKVTEKGKDVELRCDPISGHTALYWYRQSLGQGLEFLIYFQGNSAPDKSGLPSDRFSAERTGGSVSTLTIQRTQQEDSAVYLCASSPQSGLGINNEQFFGPGTRLTVL.

In its sample, this clone was seen once. The V and J genes are TRBV28 and TRBJ1-2; the match to TRBD1 covers 10 bases. The CDR3 contains 16 residues. Per the germline V gene, CDR1 is MDHEN and CDR2 is SYDVKM. The V segment lost 7 bases and the J segment 5 bases; nucleotides outside the gene matches: 13. The CDR3 DNA is TGTGCCAGCACCCTTCTCTCCAGGGACAGGGGTTATGGCTACACCTTC. It encodes CASTLLSRDRGYGYTF.

The chain links TRBV6-5 to TRBJ2-7; D gene uncertain. Germline CDR1 and CDR2: MNHEY and SVGAGI. The CDR3 consists of 14 residues. Deletions cut 5 bases from V and 8 bases from J, with 19 bases between. CDR3 DNA sequence: TGTGCCAGCAGTAACCGGCGGTCGACCGCAAAGCAGTACTTC. Encoded protein: CASSNRRSTAKQYF.

The sample holds a few counts of this clone. Relative to the germline gene, one junction end is altered; a read error may explain this. The V gene is TRBV4-3, the J gene TRBJ1-1; maybe TRBD1 (5 bases). The CDR3 is 14 residues long. Per germline, CDR1 LGHNA and CDR2 YSLEER. The DNA for the CDR3 is TGCGCCAGCAGCCACCTGGGACGGAACTCTGAAGCTTTCTTT. Encoded protein: CASSHLGRNSEAFF.

V gene TRBV5-1 combines with J gene TRBJ2-4; D call uncertain. V was shortened by 2 bases and J by 0 bases, with 6 bases between the two germline ends. The CDR3 covers 14 residues. CDR1 and CDR2 (germline): SGHRS, YFSETQ. The DNA for the CDR3 is TGCGCCAGCAGCTTTGGAGTAGCCAAAAACATTCAGTACTTC. Amino acid sequence: CASSFGVAKNIQYF.

This chain links TRBV5-6 with TRBJ2-7, with 7 nucleotides matching TRBD1. CDR3 length: 15 amino acids. V was clipped by 3 bases and J by 1 base; unmatched bases: 7. Germline CDR1 reads SGHDT; CDR2 reads YYEEEE. CDR3 loop: CASSSGQVRSYEQYF. Here the CDR3 DNA reads TGTGCCAGCAGCTCTGGACAGGTTAGATCCTACGAGCAGTACTTC. Together with reference TRBV5-6 and TRBJ2-7, the CDR3 gives the full variable domain: DAGVTQSPTHLIKTRGQQVTLRCSPKSGHDTVSWYQQALGQGPQFIFQYYEEEERQRGNFPDRFSGHQFPNYSSELNVNALLLGDSALYLCASSSGQVRSYEQYFGPGTRLTVT.

The rearrangement links TRBV5-4 to TRBJ2-1; possibly TRBD2 for D (6 bases). This CDR3 has 15 amino acids. Trimming took off 4 bases at V and 3 bases at J, with 14 bases between the two ends. Germline-derived CDR1 and CDR2 are SGHNT and YYREEE (reference sequence). CDR3 sequence: CASSPSTSSYNEQFF. Here the CDR3 DNA reads TGTGCCAGCAGCCCTTCCACTAGCAGCTACAATGAGCAGTTCTTC.

This chain joins TRBV27 and TRBJ2-7, with 11 bases lining up with TRBD1. Trimming removed 2 bases from V and 7 bases from J; junction bases left unmatched: 4. Looked up from germline, CDR1 is MNHEY and CDR2 is SMNVEV (reference sequence). The CDR3 has 14 amino acids. CDR3 in DNA: TGTGCCAGCAGTTTAGTGGGACAGGGGGAAGAGCAGTACTTC. Protein: CASSLVGQGEEQYF.